The 7 T cell receptor beta chains listed next were all sequenced from one sample in a study of shared clonotypes between healthy human individuals. The data were produced by immunoSEQ multiplex PCR, yet TCRdb's version contains in-frame clones alone and is incomplete. Of roughly 810,000 clones listed, around 96% are singletons. Naive-designated CD8 cells lacked CD45RO, were positively enriched for CCR7, and omitted terminally differentiated effector memory CD45RA+ cells. The sample taken for sequencing was naive CD8+ T cells sorted from blood. These TCRs come from a man aged 30-40 years in good health.

The table lists this clone with a count of one. V and J are TRBV27 and TRBJ2-1; 7 bases align to TRBD2. Germline V lookup: CDR1 MNHEY, CDR2 SMNVEV (reference sequence). Germline trimming cut 6 bases from V and 5 bases from J; bases unmatched to any gene: 10. The CDR3 consists of 15 residues. CDR3 DNA sequence: TGTGCCAGCAGACCGGCTAGCGGAGGACACAATGAGCAGTTCTTC. Translation: CASRPASGGHNEQFF.

This chain joins TRBV27 and TRBJ2-3; D is possibly TRBD2 (6 bases). Germline V gives CDR1 MNHEY, CDR2 SMNVEV (reference sequence). V was trimmed by 8 bases and J by 4 bases, leaving 16 bases between them. The CDR3 is made up of 14 amino acids. CDR3 sequence: CASSPEPGADTQYF. The CDR3 nucleotides read TGTGCCAGCTCCCCCGAACCGGGGGCAGATACGCAGTATTTT.

The chain is built from TRBV4-1 and TRBJ2-3; tentative D call: TRBD1 (5 bases). CDR3 length equals 12 residues. In germline, CDR1 is MGHRA, CDR2 YSYEKL. V lost 4 bases, J lost 3 bases, and 5 bases lay in between. CDR3 region: CASSRQTDTQYF. The CDR3 DNA reads as TGCGCCAGCAGCCGACAGACAGATACGCAGTATTTT.

The chain employs TRBV6-1 and TRBJ2-2; D gene ambiguous. The CDR3 runs to 13 residues. Germline loops: CDR1 MNHNS, CDR2 SASEGT. Trimming cost V 2 bases and J 4 bases, with 5 bases left between them. Here the CDR3 DNA reads TGTGCCAGCAGTGAATTTGGCACCGGGGAGCTGTTTTTT. Protein: CASSEFGTGELFF.

The V gene is TRBV10-3, the J gene TRBJ2-7; TRBD1 aligns across 10 bases. The V and J ends lost 4 bases and 6 bases, in that order; junction bases with no gene match: 9. This CDR3 is 15 amino acids long. Germline V CDR1 and CDR2: ENHRY, SYGVKD. CDR3 nucleotide sequence: TGTGCCATCAGTGTTGGGACAGGGGAGTTCTCCGAGCAGTACTTC. Its translation is CAISVGTGEFSEQYF.

The chain joins TRBV7-6 to TRBJ2-7, with D possibly being TRBD1 or TRBD2 (5 bases each). V lost 5 bases, J lost 1 base, and 18 bases lay in between. Germline CDR1 SGHVS, CDR2 FNYEAQ. CDR3 length: 16 residues. CDR3 sequence (DNA): TGTGCCAGCAGCCCTGGTTGGGGGAGCACTTCCTACGAGCAGTACTTC. Residues: CASSPGWGSTSYEQYF.

This chain uses TRBV21-1 with TRBJ2-7. TRBV21-1 represents a pseudogene. CDR3 length equals 15 residues. The CDR3 here is CASSILTGLNYEQYF. CDR3 bases: TGTGCCAGCAGCATCCTGACAGGACTAAACTACGAGCAGTACTTC.